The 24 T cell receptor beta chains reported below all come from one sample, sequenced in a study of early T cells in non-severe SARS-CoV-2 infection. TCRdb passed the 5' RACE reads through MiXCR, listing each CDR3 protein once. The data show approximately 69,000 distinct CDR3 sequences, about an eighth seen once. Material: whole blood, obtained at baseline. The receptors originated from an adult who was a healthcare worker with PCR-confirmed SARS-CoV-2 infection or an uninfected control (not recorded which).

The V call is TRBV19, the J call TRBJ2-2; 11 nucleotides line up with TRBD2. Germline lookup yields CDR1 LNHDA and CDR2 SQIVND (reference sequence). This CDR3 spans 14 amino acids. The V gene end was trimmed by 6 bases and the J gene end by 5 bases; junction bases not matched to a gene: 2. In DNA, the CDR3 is TGTGCCAGTAGGGGACTAGCGGATACCGGGGAGCTGTTTTTT. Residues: CASRGLADTGELFF.

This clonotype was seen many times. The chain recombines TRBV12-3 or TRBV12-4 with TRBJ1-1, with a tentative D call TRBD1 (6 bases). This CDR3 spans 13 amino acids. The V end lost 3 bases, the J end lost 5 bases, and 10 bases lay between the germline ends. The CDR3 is CASSFGGLTEAFF. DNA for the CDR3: TGTGCCAGCAGTTTTGGGGGGCTGACTGAAGCTTTCTTT.

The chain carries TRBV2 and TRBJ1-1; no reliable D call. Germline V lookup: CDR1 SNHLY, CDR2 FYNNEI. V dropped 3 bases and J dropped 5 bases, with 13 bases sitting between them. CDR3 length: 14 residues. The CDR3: CASSERRVGTEAFF. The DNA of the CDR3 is TGTGCCAGCAGTGAGCGACGTGTGGGAACTGAAGCTTTCTTT.

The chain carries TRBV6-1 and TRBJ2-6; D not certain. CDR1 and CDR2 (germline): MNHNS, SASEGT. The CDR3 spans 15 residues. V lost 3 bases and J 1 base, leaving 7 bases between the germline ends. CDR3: CASSDEQSGANVLTF. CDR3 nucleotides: TGTGCCAGCAGTGATGAACAGTCTGGGGCCAACGTCCTGACTTTC.

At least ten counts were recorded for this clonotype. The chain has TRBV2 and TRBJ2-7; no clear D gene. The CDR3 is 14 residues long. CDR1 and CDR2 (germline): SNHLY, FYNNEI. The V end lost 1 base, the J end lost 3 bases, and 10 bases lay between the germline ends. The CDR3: CASSEGTHRYEQYF. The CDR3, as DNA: TGTGCCAGCAGTGAAGGCACGCACCGCTACGAGCAGTACTTC. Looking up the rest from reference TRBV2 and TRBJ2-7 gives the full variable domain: EPEVTQTPSHQVTQMGQEVILRCVPISNHLYFYWYRQILGQKVEFLVSFYNNEISEKSEIFDDQFSVERPDGSNFTLKIRSTKLEDSAMYFCASSEGTHRYEQYFGPGTRLTVT.

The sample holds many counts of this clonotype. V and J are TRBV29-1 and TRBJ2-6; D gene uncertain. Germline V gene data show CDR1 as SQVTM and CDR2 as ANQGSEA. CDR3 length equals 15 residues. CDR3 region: CSGNSLPVGANVLTF. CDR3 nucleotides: TGCAGTGGGAACAGCCTGCCGGTTGGGGCCAACGTCCTGACTTTC. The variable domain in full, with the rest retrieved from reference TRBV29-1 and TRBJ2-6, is SAVISQKPSRDICQRGTSLTIQCQVDSQVTMMFWYRQQPGQSLTLIATANQGSEATYESGFVIDKFPISRPNLTFSTLTVSNMSPEDSSIYLCSGNSLPVGANVLTFGAGSRLTVL.

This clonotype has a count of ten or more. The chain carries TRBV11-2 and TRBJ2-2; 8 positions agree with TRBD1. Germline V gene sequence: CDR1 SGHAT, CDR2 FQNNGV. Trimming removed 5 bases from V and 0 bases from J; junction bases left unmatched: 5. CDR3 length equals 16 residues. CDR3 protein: CASSTGQGANTGELFF. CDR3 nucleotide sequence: TGTGCCAGCAGCACAGGACAGGGCGCGAACACCGGGGAGCTGTTTTTT.

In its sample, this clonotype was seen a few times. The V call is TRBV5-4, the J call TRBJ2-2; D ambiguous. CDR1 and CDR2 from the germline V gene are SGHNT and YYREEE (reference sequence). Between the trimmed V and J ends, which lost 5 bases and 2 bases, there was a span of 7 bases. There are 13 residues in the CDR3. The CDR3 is CASRTFNTGELFF. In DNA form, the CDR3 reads TGTGCCAGCAGGACTTTCAACACCGGGGAGCTGTTTTTT.

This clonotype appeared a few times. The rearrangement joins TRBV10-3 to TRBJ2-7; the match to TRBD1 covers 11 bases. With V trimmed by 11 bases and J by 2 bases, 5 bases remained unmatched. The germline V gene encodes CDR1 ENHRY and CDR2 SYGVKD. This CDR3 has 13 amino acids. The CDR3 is CAAGGQGAYEQYF. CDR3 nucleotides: TGTGCCGCCGGGGGACAGGGGGCCTACGAGCAGTACTTC.

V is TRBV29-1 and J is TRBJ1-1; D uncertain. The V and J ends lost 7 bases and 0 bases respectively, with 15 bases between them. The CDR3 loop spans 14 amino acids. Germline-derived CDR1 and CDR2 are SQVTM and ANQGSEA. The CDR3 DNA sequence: TGCAGCGCACAGAGGACTGTCATGAACACTGAAGCTTTCTTT. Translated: CSAQRTVMNTEAFF.

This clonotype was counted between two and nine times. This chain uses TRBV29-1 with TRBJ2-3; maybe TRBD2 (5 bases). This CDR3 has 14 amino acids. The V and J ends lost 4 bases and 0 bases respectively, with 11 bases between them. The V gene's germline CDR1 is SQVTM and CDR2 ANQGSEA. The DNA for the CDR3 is TGCAGCGTTGTAGAGGGTCGAAGCACAGATACGCAGTATTTT. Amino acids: CSVVEGRSTDTQYF.

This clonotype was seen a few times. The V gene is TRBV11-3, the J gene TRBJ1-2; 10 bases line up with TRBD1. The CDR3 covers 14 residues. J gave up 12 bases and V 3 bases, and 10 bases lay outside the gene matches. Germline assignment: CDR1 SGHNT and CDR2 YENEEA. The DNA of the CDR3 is TGTGCCAGCAGCTTTAATCCGGGACAGGGGCGTCACACCTTC. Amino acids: CASSFNPGQGRHTF.

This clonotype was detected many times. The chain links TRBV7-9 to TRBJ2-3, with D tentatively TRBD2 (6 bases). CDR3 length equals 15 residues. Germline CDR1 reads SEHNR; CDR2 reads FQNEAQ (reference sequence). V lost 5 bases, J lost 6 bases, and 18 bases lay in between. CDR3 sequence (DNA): TGTGCCAGCAGCCCGGGGGACGGTCAAGCGGATACGCAGTATTTT. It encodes CASSPGDGQADTQYF.

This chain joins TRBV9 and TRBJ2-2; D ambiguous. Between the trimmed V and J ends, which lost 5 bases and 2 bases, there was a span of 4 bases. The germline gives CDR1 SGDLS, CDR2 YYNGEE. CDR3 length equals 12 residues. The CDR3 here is CASRENTGELFF. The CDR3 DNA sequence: TGTGCCAGCAGGGAAAACACCGGGGAGCTGTTTTTT.

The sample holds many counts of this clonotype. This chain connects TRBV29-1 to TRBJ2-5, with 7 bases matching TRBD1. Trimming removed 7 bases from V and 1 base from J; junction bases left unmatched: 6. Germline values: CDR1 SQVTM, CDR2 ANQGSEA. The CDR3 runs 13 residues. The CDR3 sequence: CSAKTGSQETQYF. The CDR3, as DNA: TGCAGCGCCAAGACAGGGTCCCAAGAGACCCAGTACTTC.

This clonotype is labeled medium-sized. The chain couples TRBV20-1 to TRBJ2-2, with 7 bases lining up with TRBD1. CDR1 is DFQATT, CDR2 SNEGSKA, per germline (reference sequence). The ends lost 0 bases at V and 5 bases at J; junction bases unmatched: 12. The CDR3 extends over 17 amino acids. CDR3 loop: CSARDLVGTGETGELFF. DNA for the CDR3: TGCAGTGCTAGAGATTTAGTGGGTACAGGGGAGACCGGGGAGCTGTTTTTT.

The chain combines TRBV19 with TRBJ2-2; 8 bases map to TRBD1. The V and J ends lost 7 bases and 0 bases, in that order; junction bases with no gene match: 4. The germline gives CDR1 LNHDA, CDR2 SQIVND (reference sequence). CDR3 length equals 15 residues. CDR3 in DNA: TGTGCCAGTAAAAGGACAGGGACGAACACCGGGGAGCTGTTTTTT. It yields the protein CASKRTGTNTGELFF.

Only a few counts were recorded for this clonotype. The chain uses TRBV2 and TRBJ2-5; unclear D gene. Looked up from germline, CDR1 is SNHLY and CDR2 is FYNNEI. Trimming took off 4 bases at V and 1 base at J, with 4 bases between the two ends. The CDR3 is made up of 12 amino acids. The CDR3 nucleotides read TGTGCCAGCAGTGGTGGCCAAGAGACCCAGTACTTC. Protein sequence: CASSGGQETQYF.

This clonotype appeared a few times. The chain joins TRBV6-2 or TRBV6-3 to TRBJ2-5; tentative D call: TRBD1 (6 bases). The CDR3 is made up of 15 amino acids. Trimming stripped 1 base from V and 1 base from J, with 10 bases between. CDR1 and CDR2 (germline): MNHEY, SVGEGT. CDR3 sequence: CASSYWGPSQETQYF. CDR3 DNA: TGTGCCAGCAGTTACTGGGGGCCTTCCCAAGAGACCCAGTACTTC.

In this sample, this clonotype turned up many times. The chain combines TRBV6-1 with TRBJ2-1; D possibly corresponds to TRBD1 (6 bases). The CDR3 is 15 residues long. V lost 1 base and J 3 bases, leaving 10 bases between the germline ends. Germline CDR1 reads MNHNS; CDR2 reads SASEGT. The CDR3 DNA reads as TGTGCCAGCAGTGAAGTACAGGGAAGCTACAATGAGCAGTTCTTC. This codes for CASSEVQGSYNEQFF.

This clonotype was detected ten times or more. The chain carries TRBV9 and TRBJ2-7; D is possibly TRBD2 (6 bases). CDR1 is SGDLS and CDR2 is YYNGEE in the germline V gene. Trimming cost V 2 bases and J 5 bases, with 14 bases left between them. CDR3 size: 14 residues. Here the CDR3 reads CASSVNGRGDEQYF. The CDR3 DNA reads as TGTGCCAGCAGCGTTAACGGGAGAGGAGACGAGCAGTACTTC.

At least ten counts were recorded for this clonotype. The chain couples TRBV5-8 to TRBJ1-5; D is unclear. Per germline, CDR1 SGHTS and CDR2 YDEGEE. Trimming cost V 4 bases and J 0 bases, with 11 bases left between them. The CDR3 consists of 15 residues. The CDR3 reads CASSPTRASNQPQHF. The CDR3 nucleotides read TGTGCCAGCAGCCCGACTCGAGCTAGCAATCAGCCCCAGCATTTT.

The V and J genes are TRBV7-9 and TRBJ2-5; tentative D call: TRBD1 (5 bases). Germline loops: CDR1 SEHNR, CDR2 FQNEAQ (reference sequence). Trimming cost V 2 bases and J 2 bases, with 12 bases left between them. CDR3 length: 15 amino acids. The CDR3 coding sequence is TGTGCCAGCAGCTTATGGCAGGGCGAACAAGAGACCCAGTACTTC. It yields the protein CASSLWQGEQETQYF. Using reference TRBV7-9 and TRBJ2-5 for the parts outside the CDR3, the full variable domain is DTGVSQNPRHKITKRGQNVTFRCDPISEHNRLYWYRQTLGQGPEFLTYFQNEAQLEKSRLLSDRFSAERPKGSFSTLEIQRTEQGDSAMYLCASSLWQGEQETQYFGPGTRLLVL.

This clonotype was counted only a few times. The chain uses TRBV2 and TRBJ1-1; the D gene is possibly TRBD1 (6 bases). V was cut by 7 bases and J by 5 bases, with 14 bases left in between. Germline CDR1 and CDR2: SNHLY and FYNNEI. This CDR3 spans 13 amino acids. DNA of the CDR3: TGTGCCAGCAATTACAGGGCTGAGACTGAAGCTTTCTTT. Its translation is CASNYRAETEAFF.